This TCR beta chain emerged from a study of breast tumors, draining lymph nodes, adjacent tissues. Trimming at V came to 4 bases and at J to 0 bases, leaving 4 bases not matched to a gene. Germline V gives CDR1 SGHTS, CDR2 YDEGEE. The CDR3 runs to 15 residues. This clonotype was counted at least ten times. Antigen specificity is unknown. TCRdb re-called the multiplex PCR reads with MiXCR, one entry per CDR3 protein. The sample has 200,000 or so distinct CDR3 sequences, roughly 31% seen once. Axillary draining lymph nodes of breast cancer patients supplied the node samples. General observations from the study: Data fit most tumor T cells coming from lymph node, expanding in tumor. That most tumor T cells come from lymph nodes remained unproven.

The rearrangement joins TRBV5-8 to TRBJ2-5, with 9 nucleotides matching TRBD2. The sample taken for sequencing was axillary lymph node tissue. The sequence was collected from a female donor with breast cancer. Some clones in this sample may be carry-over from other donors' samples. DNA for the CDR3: TGTGCCAGCAGCCCTCAGCGGGGGGACCAAGAGACCCAGTACTTC. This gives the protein CASSPQRGDQETQYF.